This note documents a single T cell receptor beta chain sequence. Its specificity is not known. Germline assignment: CDR1 MNHEY and CDR2 SVGEGT. This CDR3 is built from 13 residues. Trimming removed 6 bases from V and 13 bases from J, with 19 bases in between. Clones were read by immunoSEQ multiplex PCR, and TCRdb kept only the in-frame ones, dropping some. The data show some 340,000 clones, with around 84% seen just once and around 2% held by the top ten. As for treatment: over 15 received Ad26.COV2.S at low or high dose, single or two shots; about five received placebo; per-sample allocation not given. Material that was analyzed had been drawn on day 63 after the first vaccine or placebo injection. The data originate from a study of Ad26.COV2.S vaccination and SARS-CoV-2 variants. Regarding the study as a whole: Using TCR breadth and depth analyses may have led to underestimated total T cell responses.

The chain couples TRBV6-2 or TRBV6-3 to TRBJ2-1; D remains ambiguous. Source: peripheral blood, taken in a trial of Ad26.COV2.S vaccine versus placebo. The TCR comes from a person between 18 and 65 years old who received the Ad26.COV2.S COVID-19 vaccine or a placebo. The CDR3 sequence is CASSRPVPNGQFF. The CDR3 bases are TGTGCCAGCAGCAGACCAGTCCCCAATGGACAGTTCTTC.